This T cell receptor (beta chain) was sequenced for a study of cytomegalovirus exposure and HLA in healthy donors (dated by TCRdb to 2016 to 2017). About the study as a whole: According to an earlier analysis of a few hundred of the donors, roughly 180 million T cells yielded roughly 110 million unique TCR beta sequences and about 300 Gb of sequence data. Rather than drawing on any new phenotypic data, the later analysis identified candidate immune exposures from TCR beta sequences and the way those sequences occurred across donors. The study combined high-throughput TCR immunosequencing, statistical association of individual TCRs with disease status, and machine learning to predict cytomegalovirus infection status. The study profiled the T cell repertoires of 666 subjects by immunosequencing and related them to cytomegalovirus serostatus. All discovery cohort repertoires had been generated using a single sequencing platform. Of the 300 to 400 genotyped donors, 65% to 90% fell in the genetic ancestry cluster associated with self-reported Caucasian donors. The study aimed to test whether signatures of past pathogen exposure could be identified by cataloging public T cell receptors. Both class I and class II loci were covered by HLA typing, at four-digit resolution. To study patterns of TCR occurrence, a later analysis re-analyzed previously published TCR beta repertoires from 550 to 800 donors and added high-resolution HLA genotyping. A later genetic analysis took genome-wide SNP genotypes for about 55% of the 666 donors and used that subset as a discovery cohort. Across 300 to 400 genotyped donors of the cohort, an average of about 220,000 unique TCR beta nucleotide sequences per donor were sequenced, and roughly 17% of those sequences were non-productive. A separate validation cohort of 100 to 150 different subjects was used in addition to the 666-subject first cohort. Donor age, sex, ethnicity and CMV serostatus were compiled together with the repertoire data. An earlier analysis of several hundred of the donors used high-throughput TCR beta sequencing to judge whether each TCR beta V gene segment behaved as functional or pseudogenic. Roughly 300 gigabases of sequencing data and around 87 million unique TCR sequences were included in an early release covering about 620 HLA-typed donors. About five DR-DQ haplotypes were handled as single units for association and clustering because linkage in the cohort was strong. The number of donors typed differed by locus, with 629-630 for A, B, C, DRB1 and DQB1, over 500 for DQA1, 600 to 610 for DPA1, and around 450 for DPB1. Overall study outcomes, separate from this receptor: Some IMGT-functional V segments, including TRBV6-2 and TRBV6-3, could not be distinguished by the 87-base-pair reads and were therefore excluded. When HLA alleles, especially DR and DQ, strongly co-occurred, attributing TCR associations to individual alleles was difficult. Correlated functional status among segregating V segments might be attributable to linkage disequilibrium, but an unknown experimental factor could not be ruled out. In both the original and validation cohorts, the classifier was reported to diagnose cytomegalovirus status with high specificity and sensitivity. A later analysis reported that several top co-occurrence clusters appeared linked to parvovirus B19, influenza, CMV and Epstein-Barr virus. Sequencing depth was assumed to be roughly uniform across donors in the presence/absence analyses, though that assumption may not hold. According to a later analysis, most CMV-associated TCR beta chains appeared to be HLA-restricted, and the HLA associations seemed to be driven largely by CMV exposure. A total of around 150 TCR beta chains were listed by the study as associated with cytomegalovirus. Because HLA typing was missing for some donors at each locus, association tests included only the typed subset. Compared with the approximately 720-donor mean, donors in an Asian-associated ancestry cluster had fewer N-insertions in productive TCRs, according to a later genetic analysis. In an earlier analysis of more than 450 of the donors, most TCR beta V segments were observed in productive rearrangements about 87% or about 30% of the time, broadly matching IMGT annotations. A further reported finding was that TCR beta sequences accurately predicted the HLA-A and HLA-B alleles for most subjects in the first cohort. It was suggested by the authors that the approach could potentially be generalized to other disease states and immunological phenotypes. Over 15 rarely observed V segments, including chromosome 9 orphons, were excluded from the earlier analysis of approximately 600 of the donors because counts were too low. V-gene and J-gene trimming of TCR beta chains was associated with a missense DCLRE1C variant in a later genetic analysis, and the association was replicated in an independent cohort. The cohort was sequenced for TCR beta chains only, and without alpha or paired-chain data the features that could be detected were limited. In a later analysis, HLA-associated TCR beta chains showed more clonal expansion and lower generation probabilities than non-associated chains that were equally common. For the cohort, immune exposure information was limited to CMV serostatus. The sequencing pipeline was judged likely to have produced a cluster of highly shared sequence variants as a technical artifact. In a later analysis, some 18,000 TCR beta sequences were associated with specific HLA alleles at a false discovery rate of 0.05. A few of the identified cytomegalovirus-associated TCR beta chains were confirmed in vitro to be specific for cytomegalovirus antigens. According to a later analysis, TCR association rates differed among HLA loci, with DRB1 alleles showing the most associated TCRs and HLA-C alleles showing the fewest. While some public TCRs were present in many individuals, most TCR sequences turned up only very rarely across donors.

Library construction relied on the immunoSEQ multiplex PCR assay. For the multiplex PCR, a mixture combining 60 forward primers for TCR Vbeta segments and 13 reverse primers for TCR Jbeta segments was used. A multiplex PCR assay on genomic DNA amplified the CDR3 region of rearranged TCR beta genes. Amplified TCR beta libraries were sequenced as 87-base-pair reads on the Illumina HiSeq System. The original pipeline was this. Across the roughly 640 repertoires, a later analysis counted approximately 83 million unique TCR beta chains, 9.5 million to 12 million of which were shared by at least two donors. A nearest-neighbor algorithm error-corrected the raw reads and collapsed the reads into unique sequences, merging closely related sequences to remove PCR and sequencing errors. Alignment of CDR3 sequences to IMGT reference sequences was used to assign V, D and J gene segments. For a sequence to be retained, a match of at least six nucleotides was required to both a V gene segment and a J gene segment. A rearrangement counted as productive if the CDR3 had no stop codons and remained in frame with V and J, and every other rearrangement counted as non-productive. CDR3 was defined by IMGT convention, running from the second conserved V-encoded cysteine to the conserved J-encoded phenylalanine. The earlier analysis of 587 of the donors excluded sequences that lacked an unambiguous match to a single V gene segment. In an earlier analysis of approximately 560 of the donors, a V segment was called functional when productive rearrangements were above 56.7%, and segregating when the standard deviation between donors exceeded 5%. To diagnose cytomegalovirus status from the catalog of TCR beta chain sequences, a statistical classification framework was built. A later analysis assigned V and J genes by comparing TCR nucleotide sequences with IMGT/GENE-DB human TR gene sequences. In a later analysis, CDR3 sequences and most-parsimonious VDJ recombination scenarios were assigned using the TCRdist pipeline. In a later analysis, each TCR beta chain was defined by its CDR3 amino acid sequence together with its V-gene family, and reads lacking a unique V-gene family were excluded. To address suspected cross-contamination and a sequencing artifact, a later analysis removed around 590 highly shared, low-generation-probability nucleotide sequences. In a later analysis, a clonal expansion index for each public chain was calculated from normalized within-repertoire ranks of inferred template counts. Generation probabilities in a later analysis came from a VDJ recombination model fitted to out-of-frame rearrangements, and those results were checked against IGoR. A later analysis scored TCR-TCR, TCR-HLA and TCR-CMV co-occurrence with hypergeometric tests, applying a repertoire-size bias correction to TCR pairs. To estimate false discovery rates, a later analysis permuted the HLA or CMV assignments 20 times. A later analysis grouped co-occurring TCRs with DBSCAN, adding TCRdist sequence similarity when clustering within HLA-allele-positive subsets. Repertoires with fewer than 30,000 or more than 120,000 public chains, plus five repertoires with anomalous nucleotide sharing, were excluded from co-occurrence clustering. TCRdb stores this immuneACCESS table with in-frame sequences only. Part of the clones is absent; in the studies checked, under half of the shortfall reflects unresolved V genes, and no reason is known for the rest. The DNA gave D and trimming, while V, J and clone size come from that table. The sample table shows about 96,000 clones, and 64% are seen once. About 3.5% of the sample is in the top ten clones.

Comment on this clone: What this receptor recognizes is not known. No base quality values were provided; no much bigger clone lies one nucleotide off.

In total, roughly 670 healthy bone marrow donors made up the cohort. At the time of sampling, all cohort members were nominally healthy, though unrecorded immune exposures were likely present. The donor was CMV seronegative and belonged to the group of around 350 seronegative cohort members. Every donor gave a peripheral blood sample, and the peripheral blood mononuclear cells from that sample were used for TCR beta sequencing. Genomic DNA extraction from the blood cell samples was performed with the Qiagen DNeasy Blood Extraction Kit. Germline trimming amounts to 1 base on V and 1 base on J, with 10 as the count of junction bases outside the gene matches. The CDR3 spans 18 residues, from the cysteine through the phenylalanine. CDR3 DNA is the only sequence kept; it has 54 bases, read in frame from the first base.

The sequenced sample consisted of PBMCs. This receptor was identified in a man in his sixties in good health and CMV-seronegative. The sequence joins TRBV23-1 to TRBJ1-5; TRBD1 fits 7 bases in the junction. TRBV23-1 is classed as an ORF, of uncertain function. The nucleotide sequence is TGCGCCAGCAGTCAATTCGGCCAGGGGGTAATAAGCAATCAGCCCCAGCATTTT. This translates into CASSQFGQGVISNQPQHF.